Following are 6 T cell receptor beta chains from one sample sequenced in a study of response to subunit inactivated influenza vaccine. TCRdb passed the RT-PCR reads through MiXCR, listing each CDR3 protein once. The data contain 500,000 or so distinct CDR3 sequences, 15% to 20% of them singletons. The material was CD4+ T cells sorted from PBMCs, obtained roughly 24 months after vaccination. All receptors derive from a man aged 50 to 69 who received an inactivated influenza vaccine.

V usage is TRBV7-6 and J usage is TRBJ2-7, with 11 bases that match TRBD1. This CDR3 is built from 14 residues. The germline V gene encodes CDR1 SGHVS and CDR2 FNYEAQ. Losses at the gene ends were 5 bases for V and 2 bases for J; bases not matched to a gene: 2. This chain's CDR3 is CASSPDRGPYEQYF. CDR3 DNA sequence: TGTGCCAGCAGCCCGGACAGGGGGCCCTACGAGCAGTACTTC.

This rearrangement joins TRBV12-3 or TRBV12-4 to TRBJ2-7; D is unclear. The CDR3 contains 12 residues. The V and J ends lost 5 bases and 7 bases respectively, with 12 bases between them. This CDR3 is CASSPRAQEQYF. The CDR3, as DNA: TGTGCCAGCAGTCCCCGGGCTCAAGAGCAGTACTTC.

CDR3 protein: CASSQEMSFRDGNTEAFF. The CDR3 nucleotides read TGCGCCAGCAGCCAAGAGATGAGCTTTAGGGATGGGAACACTGAAGCTTTCTTT. The chain joins TRBV4-1 to TRBJ1-1; D unclear. Germline V gene sequence: CDR1 MGHRA, CDR2 YSYEKL. V lost 0 bases to trimming and J lost 1 base, with 18 bases between them. This CDR3 is built from 18 residues.

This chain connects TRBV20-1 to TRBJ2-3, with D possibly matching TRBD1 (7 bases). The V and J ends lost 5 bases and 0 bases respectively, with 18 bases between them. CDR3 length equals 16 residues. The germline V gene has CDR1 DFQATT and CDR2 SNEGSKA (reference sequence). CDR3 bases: TGCAGTGCTGCTAGAGGGACAGCGGGTAGCACAGATACGCAGTATTTT. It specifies CSAARGTAGSTDTQYF.

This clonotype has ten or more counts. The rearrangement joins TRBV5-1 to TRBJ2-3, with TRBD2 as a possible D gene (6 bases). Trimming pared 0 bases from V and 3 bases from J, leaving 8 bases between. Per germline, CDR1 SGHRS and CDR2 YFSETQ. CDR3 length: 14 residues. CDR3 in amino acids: CASSLALATDTQYF. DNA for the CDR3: TGCGCCAGCAGCTTGGCGCTAGCGACAGATACGCAGTATTTT.

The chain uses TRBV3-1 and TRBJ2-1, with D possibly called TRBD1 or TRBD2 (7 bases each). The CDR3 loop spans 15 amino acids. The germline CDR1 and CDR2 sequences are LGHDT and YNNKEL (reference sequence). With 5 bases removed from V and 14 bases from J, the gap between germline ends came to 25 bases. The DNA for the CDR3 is TGTGCCAGCAGCAAGGGGGCGACTAGCAGCTTTAGAAAGTTCTTC. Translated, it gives CASSKGATSSFRKFF.